The 6 T cell receptor beta chains below were found in one sample sequenced in a study of circulating tumor DNA in untreated peripheral T-cell lymphoma. Sequencing used immunoSEQ multiplex PCR; TCRdb keeps in-frame clones, though not all of them. Its listing shows dozens of clones. Material: cell-free DNA from blood serum. These receptors all stem from a human donor with peripheral T-cell lymphoma.

The J gene is TRBJ2-7, the V gene TRBV7-8, with D perhaps TRBD1 (6 bases). Per germline, CDR1 SGHVS and CDR2 FQNEAQ. Deletions cut 5 bases from V and 1 base from J, with 12 bases between. The CDR3 has 14 residues. CDR3 residues: CASSRPTGSYEQYF. Here the CDR3 DNA reads TGTGCCAGCAGCCGACCTACAGGGTCCTACGAGCAGTACTTC.

This clone was observed once. The rearrangement uses TRBV21-1 and TRBJ1-5. TRBV21-1 is marked as a pseudogene. This CDR3 is 14 amino acids long. The CDR3 spells CASRLHWHHQPQHF. Written as DNA, the CDR3 is TGTGCCAGCAGGCTACATTGGCATCATCAGCCCCAGCATTTT.

The chain has TRBV6-5 and TRBJ1-1; 9 bases agree with TRBD1. With V trimmed by 6 bases and J by 5 bases, 10 bases remained unmatched. The germline V gene encodes CDR1 MNHEY and CDR2 SVGAGI. CDR3 length equals 15 residues. The CDR3 region is CASSQSGQGRTEAFF. The CDR3 coding sequence is TGTGCCAGCAGCCAAAGCGGACAGGGGAGAACTGAAGCTTTCTTT.

The chain employs TRBV7-6 and TRBJ2-6, with D hard to call. CDR1 is SGHVS, CDR2 FNYEAQ, per germline. There are 18 residues in the CDR3. V was cut by 5 bases and J by 5 bases, with 22 bases left in between. The CDR3 sequence is CASSTSTISQSRANVLTF. Here the CDR3 DNA reads TGTGCCAGCAGCACTTCAACAATCTCACAAAGTCGGGCCAACGTCCTGACTTTC.

The chain recombines TRBV15 with TRBJ1-2, with a weak D call TRBD1 (5 bases). Germline V lookup: CDR1 LNHNV, CDR2 YYDKDF (reference sequence). The CDR3 sequence is 15 residues long. The V end was cut by 1 base, the J end by 4 bases, with 13 bases between. CDR3 bases: TGTGCCACCAGCAGAGGGGCTGGGGGAATCTATGGCTACACCTTC. Its translation: CATSRGAGGIYGYTF.

This sequence joins TRBV29-1 and TRBJ1-1; D might be TRBD1 (5 bases). Germline CDR1 SQVTM, CDR2 ANQGSEA. The V end was cut by 4 bases, the J end by 11 bases, with 14 bases between. The CDR3 consists of 11 residues. CDR3 protein: CSVVGTLGAFF. Written as DNA, the CDR3 is TGCAGCGTTGTCGGGACGCTGGGTGCTTTCTTT.